Sequencing of this TCR beta chain was carried out in a study of naive and memory T cell subsets. Whole blood, around 2.5 ml, came from adult healthy volunteers. Unsorted total RNA, about 1 to 1000 ng, was DNase treated before reverse transcription. This clonotype occurred a few times. Blood and skin TCR RNA was reverse transcribed with alpha and beta constant primers. TCRdb recomputed calls from the 5' RACE reads with MiXCR, one row per CDR3 protein. This table holds about 22,000 distinct CDR3 sequences, roughly 4% found once. This sequence originates from a male donor in good health.

The DNA for the CDR3 is TGTGCCAGCAGCTTGACTAGCGGGGAAGATACGCAGTATTTT. It specifies CASSLTSGEDTQYF. The chain uses TRBV7-6 and TRBJ2-3, with TRBD2 identical over 11 bases. Germline values: CDR1 SGHVS, CDR2 FNYEAQ. This CDR3 spans 14 amino acids. V shed 3 bases, J shed 5 bases, and the junction held 1 base outside the gene matches.